A single sample is the source of the 18 T cell receptor beta chains below, sequenced in a study of shared T cell receptors in the human thymus. Libraries were prepared by immunoSEQ multiplex PCR; TCRdb keeps only in-frame clonotypes and omits some of them. The sample carries more than 550,000 clones, 70% to 90% recorded once. This sample was shared with a second study, whose subject was human thymus T cells.

The specimen sequenced was thymocytes. Receptors were obtained from a boy under three years old with a congenital heart defect.

The chain is built from TRBV11-2 and TRBJ1-1; tentatively, D is TRBD1 (5 bases). The CDR3 loop spans 12 amino acids. Per the germline V gene, CDR1 is SGHAT and CDR2 is FQNNGV. V lost 5 bases and J 5 bases, leaving 9 bases between the germline ends. CDR3 loop: CASSTGGTEAFF. The CDR3 DNA is TGTGCCAGCAGCACCGGGGGAACTGAAGCTTTCTTT.

The chain carries TRBV28 and TRBJ2-7, with D possibly being TRBD1 (6 bases). The V gene lost 7 bases and the J gene lost 2 bases, with 15 bases spanning the gap. Germline assignment: CDR1 MDHEN and CDR2 SYDVKM. The length of the CDR3 is 14 residues. Written as DNA, the CDR3 is TGTGCCAGCACAGGACAGTGCTCGACCTACGAGCAGTACTTC. This encodes CASTGQCSTYEQYF.

The chain links TRBV5-1 to TRBJ1-1, with D tentatively TRBD1 (6 bases). The CDR3 length is 14 residues. V lost 0 bases to trimming and J lost 7 bases, with 13 bases between them. CDR1 SGHRS and CDR2 YFSETQ come from the germline V gene. Here the CDR3 DNA reads TGCGCCAGCAGCTTGGCGCAGGGGAGCGTTGAAGCTTTCTTT. Its protein is CASSLAQGSVEAFF.

This clone has just one count. The chain joins TRBV28 to TRBJ1-1, with D possibly TRBD1 on 5 matching bases. CDR3 size: 15 residues. The ends were cut back, 5 bases at V and 1 base at J, with 14 bases in the middle. Germline V gene sequence: CDR1 MDHEN, CDR2 SYDVKM. CDR3 bases: TGTGCCAGCAGTACCCCGGGACTGACGAACACTGAAGCTTTCTTT. Amino acid sequence: CASSTPGLTNTEAFF.

The genes are TRBV6-1 and TRBJ1-1; 9 nucleotides match TRBD1. The CDR3 spans 12 residues. J lost 11 bases, V lost 3 bases, and 4 bases had no gene match. The V gene's germline CDR1 is MNHNS and CDR2 SASEGT. This CDR3 reads CASSDGDRAAFF. For the CDR3, the DNA is TGTGCCAGCAGTGATGGGGACAGGGCTGCTTTCTTT.

This chain links TRBV28 with TRBJ1-6; D is unresolved. CDR3 length: 14 amino acids. Trimming stripped 4 bases from V and 13 bases from J, with 17 bases between. CDR1 and CDR2 (germline): MDHEN, SYDVKM. CDR3 sequence: CASSWPGNSFPLHF. The CDR3 DNA is TGTGCCAGCAGTTGGCCGGGAAACTCCTTTCCCCTCCACTTT.

This rearrangement joins TRBV6-5 to TRBJ2-1, with D possibly matching TRBD2 (6 bases). The V end was cut by 2 bases, the J end by 4 bases, with 15 bases between. CDR3 size: 16 residues. CDR1 MNHEY and CDR2 SVGAGI come from the germline V gene. CDR3 in DNA: TGTGCCAGCAGTTACGGGCGGAGGGCCAAATACAATGAGCAGTTCTTC. It is translated as CASSYGRRAKYNEQFF.

On this clone: The junction departs from the called germline gene at one end, perhaps through a read error. The chain uses TRBV11-2 and TRBJ1-1; 9 nucleotides line up with TRBD1. CDR1 and CDR2 (germline): SGHAT, FQNNGV. This CDR3 is 15 amino acids long. The CDR3 protein is CASSLDVTGGTEAVF. The CDR3 DNA reads TGTGCCAGCAGCTTAGACGTTACAGGGGGCACTGAAGCTGTCTTT.

This rearrangement joins TRBV4-1 to TRBJ2-3; D perhaps matches TRBD2 (5 bases). V lost 2 bases to trimming and J lost 2 bases, with 17 bases between them. Germline CDR1 reads MGHRA; CDR2 reads YSYEKL. CDR3 length: 17 amino acids. CDR3 nucleotide sequence: TGCGCCAGCAGCCAACCTACTAGGGTGGATCACACAGATACGCAGTATTTT. It codes for CASSQPTRVDHTDTQYF.

This CDR3 reads CASSIASGNEQFF. The CDR3, as DNA: TGTGCCAGTAGTATAGCATCGGGAAATGAGCAGTTCTTC. This chain uses TRBV19 with TRBJ2-1, with D possibly matching TRBD2 (5 bases). The V gene lost 1 base and the J gene lost 7 bases, with 8 bases spanning the gap. This CDR3 is 13 amino acids long. Germline-derived CDR1 and CDR2 are LNHDA and SQIVND (reference sequence).

This chain joins TRBV29-1 and TRBJ2-1; 9 bases match TRBD2. Per the germline V gene, CDR1 is SQVTM and CDR2 is ANQGSEA. The V segment lost 1 base and the J segment 3 bases; nucleotides outside the gene matches: 4. The CDR3 contains 15 residues. The CDR3 bases are TGCAGCGTTGAAGTGCGGGGGGGGGACTACAATGAGCAGTTCTTC. Amino acid sequence: CSVEVRGGDYNEQFF.

V is TRBV5-1 and J is TRBJ2-2; 12 nucleotides match TRBD1. Germline CDR1 SGHRS, CDR2 YFSETQ. The CDR3 totals 14 residues. Unmatched junction bases numbered 3, after V lost 8 bases and J lost 4 bases. The DNA of the CDR3 is TGCGCCAGTGGGGACAGGGGGCGCACCGGGGAGCTGTTTTTT. Translated, it gives CASGDRGRTGELFF.

The rearrangement links TRBV29-1 to TRBJ1-1; the match to TRBD1 covers 7 bases. The ends lost 6 bases at V and 6 bases at J; junction bases unmatched: 10. CDR1 is SQVTM and CDR2 is ANQGSEA in the germline V gene. This CDR3 spans 13 amino acids. CDR3: CSVTGSFSAEAFF. As DNA, the CDR3 is TGCAGCGTGACAGGGTCCTTTTCTGCTGAAGCTTTCTTT.

The chain employs TRBV30 and TRBJ1-4; D might be TRBD1 (6 bases). The V end was cut by 2 bases, the J end by 5 bases, with 15 bases between. Germline V gene sequence: CDR1 GTSNPN, CDR2 SVGIG (reference sequence). The CDR3 is 15 residues long. Here the CDR3 DNA reads TGTGCCTGGAGTCCCCGGACAGCTAAGAATGAAAAACTGTTTTTT. It is translated as CAWSPRTAKNEKLFF.

The rearrangement joins TRBV15 to TRBJ2-7, with 10 bases fitting TRBD2. The CDR3 totals 14 residues. Per the germline V gene, CDR1 is LNHNV and CDR2 is YYDKDF (reference sequence). The V segment lost 2 bases and the J segment 5 bases; nucleotides outside the gene matches: 3. CDR3: CATSRSGRAHEQYF. In nucleotides, the CDR3 is TGTGCCACCAGCAGAAGCGGGAGGGCCCACGAGCAGTACTTC.

This sequence joins TRBV15 and TRBJ2-5, with 7 bases that match TRBD1. The CDR3 is 17 residues long. The V segment lost 2 bases and the J segment 1 base; nucleotides outside the gene matches: 10. The germline V gene has CDR1 LNHNV and CDR2 YYDKDF (reference sequence). The CDR3 loop reads CATSRSFPGQFQETQYF. The CDR3 nucleotides are TGTGCCACCAGCAGAAGTTTCCCGGGACAGTTCCAAGAGACCCAGTACTTC.

The gene calls are TRBV16 and TRBJ1-5; D gene ambiguous. The germline V and J ends were trimmed by 3 bases and 5 bases, with 11 bases remaining between them. The CDR3 extends over 14 amino acids. Germline V gene lookup returns CDR1 KGHSY and CDR2 FQNENV. In nucleotides, the CDR3 is TGTGCCAGCAGCCACGATTCTGAGGATCAGCCCCAGCATTTT. This gives the protein CASSHDSEDQPQHF.

This clone is a singleton in its sample. The J gene is TRBJ2-5, the V gene TRBV15; no firm D call. The assigned J gene may be wrong: the sequence end matches TRBJ2-7 better. The CDR3 sequence is 11 residues long. CDR1 and CDR2 from the germline V gene are LNHNV and YYDKDF (reference sequence). CDR3 in amino acids: CATSTSYEQYF. The CDR3 DNA sequence: TGTGCCACCAGCACCTCCTACGAGCAGTACTTC.